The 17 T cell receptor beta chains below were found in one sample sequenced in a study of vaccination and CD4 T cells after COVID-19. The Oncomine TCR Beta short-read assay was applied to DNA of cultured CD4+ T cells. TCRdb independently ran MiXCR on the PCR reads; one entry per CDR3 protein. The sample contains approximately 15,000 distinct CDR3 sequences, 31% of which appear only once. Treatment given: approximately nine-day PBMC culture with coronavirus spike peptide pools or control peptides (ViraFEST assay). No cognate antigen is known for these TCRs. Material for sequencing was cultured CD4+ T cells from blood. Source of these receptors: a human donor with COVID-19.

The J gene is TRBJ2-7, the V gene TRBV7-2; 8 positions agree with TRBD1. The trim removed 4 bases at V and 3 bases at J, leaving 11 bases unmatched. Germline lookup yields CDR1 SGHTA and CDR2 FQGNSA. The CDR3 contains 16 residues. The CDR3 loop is CASSSAGTGPYYEQYF. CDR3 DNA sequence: TGTGCCAGCAGCTCCGCCGGGACAGGCCCCTACTACGAGCAGTACTTC. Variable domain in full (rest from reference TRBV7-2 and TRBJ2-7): GAGVSQSPSNKVTEKGKDVELRCDPISGHTALYWYRQSLGQGLEFLIYFQGNSAPDKSGLPSDRFSAERTGGSVSTLTIQRTQQEDSAVYLCASSSAGTGPYYEQYFGPGTRLTVT.

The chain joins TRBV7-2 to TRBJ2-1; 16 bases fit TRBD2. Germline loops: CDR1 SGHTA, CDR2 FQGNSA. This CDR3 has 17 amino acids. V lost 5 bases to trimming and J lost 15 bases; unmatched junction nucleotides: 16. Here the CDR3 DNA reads TGTGCCAGCAGCCCCACCTCCGGGACTAGCGGGGGGGCCCTTCGGTTCTTC. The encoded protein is CASSPTSGTSGGALRFF.

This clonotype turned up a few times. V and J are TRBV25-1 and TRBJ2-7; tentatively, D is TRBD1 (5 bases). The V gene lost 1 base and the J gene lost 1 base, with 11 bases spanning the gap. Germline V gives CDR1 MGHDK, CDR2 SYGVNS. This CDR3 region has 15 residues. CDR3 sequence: CASSESGPRSYEQYF. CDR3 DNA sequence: TGTGCCAGCAGTGAATCAGGGCCTCGGTCCTACGAGCAGTACTTC.

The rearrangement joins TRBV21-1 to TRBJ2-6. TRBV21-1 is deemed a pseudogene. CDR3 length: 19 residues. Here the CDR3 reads CASSKVRSSGSTGANVLTF. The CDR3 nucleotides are TGTGCCAGCAGCAAAGTACGTTCGTCAGGGAGCACTGGGGCCAACGTCCTGACTTTC.

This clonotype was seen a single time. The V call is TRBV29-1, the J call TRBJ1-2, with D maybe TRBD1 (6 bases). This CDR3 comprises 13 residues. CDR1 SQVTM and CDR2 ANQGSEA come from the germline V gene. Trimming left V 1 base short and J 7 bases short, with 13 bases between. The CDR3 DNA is TGCAGCGTTGAAGCCGGGACACCCTGTGGCTACACCTTC. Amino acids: CSVEAGTPCGYTF.

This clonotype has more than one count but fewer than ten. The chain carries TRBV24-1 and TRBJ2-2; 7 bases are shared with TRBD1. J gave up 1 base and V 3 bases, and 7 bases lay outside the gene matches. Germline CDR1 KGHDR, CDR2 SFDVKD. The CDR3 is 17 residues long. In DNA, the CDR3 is TGTGCCACCAGTGATCCCCCAGGGGGACAGAACACCGGGGAGCTGTTTTTT. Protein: CATSDPPGGQNTGELFF.

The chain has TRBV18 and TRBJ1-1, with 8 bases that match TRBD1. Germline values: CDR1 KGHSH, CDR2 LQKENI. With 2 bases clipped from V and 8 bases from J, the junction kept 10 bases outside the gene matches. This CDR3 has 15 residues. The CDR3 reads CASSPLSTGDTEAFF. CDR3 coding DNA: TGTGCCAGCTCACCATTGTCGACAGGGGATACGGAAGCTTTCTTT.

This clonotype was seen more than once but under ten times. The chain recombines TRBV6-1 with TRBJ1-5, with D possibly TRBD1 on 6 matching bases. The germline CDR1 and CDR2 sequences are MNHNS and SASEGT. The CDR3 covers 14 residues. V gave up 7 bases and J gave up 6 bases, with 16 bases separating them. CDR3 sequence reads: CASKRRTAGQPQHF. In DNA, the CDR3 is TGTGCCAGCAAACGCAGGACAGCAGGTCAGCCCCAGCATTTT.

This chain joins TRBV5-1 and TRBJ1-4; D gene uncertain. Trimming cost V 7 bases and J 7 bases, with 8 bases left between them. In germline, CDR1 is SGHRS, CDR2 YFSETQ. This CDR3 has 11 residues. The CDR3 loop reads CASRGAEKLFF. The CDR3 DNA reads TGCGCCAGCCGGGGTGCTGAAAAACTGTTTTTT.

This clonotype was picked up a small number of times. The CDR3 nucleotides are TGCGCCAGCAGCTTGGACAGGGGGCTATCAGATACGCAGTATTTT. Translating gives CASSLDRGLSDTQYF. J is TRBJ2-3 and V is TRBV5-1; 9 bases align to TRBD1. Trimming removed 0 bases from V and 4 bases from J; junction bases left unmatched: 3. This CDR3 is built from 15 residues. In germline, CDR1 is SGHRS, CDR2 YFSETQ.

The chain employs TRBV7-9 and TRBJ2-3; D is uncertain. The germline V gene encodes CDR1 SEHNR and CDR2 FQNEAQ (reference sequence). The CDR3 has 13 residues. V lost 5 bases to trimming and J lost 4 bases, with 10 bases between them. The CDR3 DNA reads TGTGCCAGCAGCCCTAGGACGGCAGATACGCAGTATTTT. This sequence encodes CASSPRTADTQYF.

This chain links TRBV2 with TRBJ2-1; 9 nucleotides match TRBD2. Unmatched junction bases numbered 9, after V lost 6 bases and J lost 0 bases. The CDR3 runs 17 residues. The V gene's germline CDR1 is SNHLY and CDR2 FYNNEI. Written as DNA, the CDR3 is TGTGCCAGCAGGCCGTACCGTAGCGGGGGCTCCTACAATGAGCAGTTCTTC. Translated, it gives CASRPYRSGGSYNEQFF.

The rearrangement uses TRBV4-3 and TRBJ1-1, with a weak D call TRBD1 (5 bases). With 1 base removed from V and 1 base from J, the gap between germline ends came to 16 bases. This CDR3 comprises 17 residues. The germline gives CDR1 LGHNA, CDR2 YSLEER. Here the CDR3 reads CASSQGVISGANTEAFF. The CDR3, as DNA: TGCGCCAGCAGCCAAGGCGTAATTAGCGGGGCGAACACTGAAGCTTTCTTT.

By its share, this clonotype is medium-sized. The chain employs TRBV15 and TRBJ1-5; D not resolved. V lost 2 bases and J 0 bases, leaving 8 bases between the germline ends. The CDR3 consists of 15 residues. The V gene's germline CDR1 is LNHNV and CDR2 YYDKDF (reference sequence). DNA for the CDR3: TGTGCCACCAGCAGACCGGATTATAGCAATCAGCCCCAGCATTTT. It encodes CATSRPDYSNQPQHF.

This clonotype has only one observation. CDR3 sequence reads: CASSPNVGTELELFF. CDR3 DNA sequence: TGTGCCAGCTCACCTAACGTTGGGACCGAGCTGGAGCTGTTTTTT. The J gene is TRBJ2-2, the V gene TRBV18; the D gene could be TRBD1 or TRBD2 (5 bases each). The length of the CDR3 is 15 residues. Germline V gene lookup returns CDR1 KGHSH and CDR2 LQKENI. The germline V and J ends were trimmed by 3 bases and 10 bases, with 18 bases remaining between them.

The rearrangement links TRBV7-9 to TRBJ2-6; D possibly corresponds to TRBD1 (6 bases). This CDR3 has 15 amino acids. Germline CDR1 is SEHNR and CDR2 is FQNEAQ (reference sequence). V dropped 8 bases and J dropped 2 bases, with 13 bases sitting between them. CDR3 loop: CASGIAGAGANVLTF. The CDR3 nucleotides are TGTGCCAGCGGAATTGCAGGGGCTGGGGCCAACGTCCTGACTTTC.

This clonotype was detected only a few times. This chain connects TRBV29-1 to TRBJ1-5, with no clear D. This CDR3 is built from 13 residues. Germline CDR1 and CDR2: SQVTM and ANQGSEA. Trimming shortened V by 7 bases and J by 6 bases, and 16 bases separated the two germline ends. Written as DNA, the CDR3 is TGCAGCGAAGGTGTTCAAGACATTCAGCCCCAGCATTTT. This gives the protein CSEGVQDIQPQHF. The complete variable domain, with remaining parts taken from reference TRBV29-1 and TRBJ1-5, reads SAVISQKPSRDICQRGTSLTIQCQVDSQVTMMFWYRQQPGQSLTLIATANQGSEATYESGFVIDKFPISRPNLTFSTLTVSNMSPEDSSIYLCSEGVQDIQPQHFGDGTRLSIL.